This entry features one T cell receptor beta chain sequence. Its antigen remains unidentified. A much larger clone differs by one base, so this may be a read error. TCRbeta CDR3 regions were amplified from genomic DNA by means of the immunoSEQ Assay, a bias-controlled multiplex PCR. Concerning the study's data processing: The number of nucleated cells in each sample was estimated by amplification of reference gene primers within the assay. To quantify the absolute abundance of each unique TCRbeta CDR3 rearrangement, sequence reads were collapsed and filtered. For each sample, productive Simpson clonality was calculated as the square root of Simpson's diversity index across productive rearrangements. TCRdb holds this immuneACCESS table with in-frame rearrangements only. Some clones are missing; in checked studies, unresolved V genes explain under half, and the rest has no known cause. The V and J calls and the clone size are those of that table, but D and trimming were determined from the DNA. Present in this sample are approximately 110,000 clones, over 60% of which were seen just once. Of the sample, almost 4.5% is held by the ten largest clones.

This sample is drawn from a study of blood T cell repertoires in COVID-19 (dated by TCRdb to between 2020 and 2021). With regard to the full study: The collaborator samples originated in the United States, Italy and Spain and spanned the acute and convalescent phases of COVID-19. Where HLA class I and class II types were available, the types were taken from metadata supplied by the sample provider, not from assay-based typing. The repertoires were released in a freely available public database meant as a resource for research on the immune response to SARS-CoV-2. The material from the prospective study consisted of cDNA or gDNA derived from T cells, B-cell-depleted T cells, or PBMCs. The dataset comprised deeply sampled blood TCRbeta repertoires from subjects exposed to, actively infected with, or recovered from COVID-19. The sample metadata nearly always contained a de-identified subject ID, COVID-19 status, age in years and sex. Samples were obtained from the ongoing ImmuneRACE study (first 160 participants) and from approximately 1,200 subjects provided by 6 global collaborators. Summary of the overall study and its limitations: How much clinical and demographic metadata was included differed by source and by participant, and the metadata was provided uncurated.

Each collaborating institution followed its own protocols to collect whole blood in K2EDTA tubes. Collaborator samples were shipped for TCRbeta analysis as frozen whole blood, isolated PBMCs, or DNA extracted from either sample type. From the cysteine up to the phenylalanine, the CDR3 has a length of 13 residues. The read is trimmed to its CDR3 DNA, 39 bases read in frame from base 1. Trimming takes 2 bases from V and 3 bases from J, and the germline ends sit 6 bases apart. The germline V gene gives CDR1 as MDHEN and CDR2 as SYDVKM. Rearrangement joined TRBV28 to TRBJ2-3, with the D gene call left open. The sequenced material came from peripheral blood. The receptor was isolated from a human donor in a cohort sampled during active or convalescent COVID-19. The CDR3: CASSLTRTDTQYF. The bases are TGTGCCAGCAGTTTAACTCGAACAGATACGCAGTATTTT.